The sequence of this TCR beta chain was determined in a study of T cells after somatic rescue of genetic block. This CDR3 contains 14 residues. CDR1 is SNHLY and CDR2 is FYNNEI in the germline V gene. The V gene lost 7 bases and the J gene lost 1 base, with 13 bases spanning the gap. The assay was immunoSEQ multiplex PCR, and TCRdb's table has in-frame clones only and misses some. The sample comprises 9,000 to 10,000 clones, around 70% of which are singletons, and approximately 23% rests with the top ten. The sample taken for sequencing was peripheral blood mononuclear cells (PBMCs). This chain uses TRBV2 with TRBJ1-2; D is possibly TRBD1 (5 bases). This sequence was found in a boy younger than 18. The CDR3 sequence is CASNWDGLNYGYTF. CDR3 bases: TGTGCCAGCAATTGGGACGGACTTAACTATGGCTACACCTTC.